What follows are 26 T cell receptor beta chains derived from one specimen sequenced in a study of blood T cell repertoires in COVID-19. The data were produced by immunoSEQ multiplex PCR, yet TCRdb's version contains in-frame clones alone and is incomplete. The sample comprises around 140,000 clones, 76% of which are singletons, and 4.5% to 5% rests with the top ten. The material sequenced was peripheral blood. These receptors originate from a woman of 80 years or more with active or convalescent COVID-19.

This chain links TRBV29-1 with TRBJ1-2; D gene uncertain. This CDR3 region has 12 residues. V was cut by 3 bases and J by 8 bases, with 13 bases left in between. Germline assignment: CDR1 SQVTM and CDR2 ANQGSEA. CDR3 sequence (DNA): TGCAGCGTTGAGGGAGGAAGAAGGGGCTACACCTTC. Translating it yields CSVEGGRRGYTF.

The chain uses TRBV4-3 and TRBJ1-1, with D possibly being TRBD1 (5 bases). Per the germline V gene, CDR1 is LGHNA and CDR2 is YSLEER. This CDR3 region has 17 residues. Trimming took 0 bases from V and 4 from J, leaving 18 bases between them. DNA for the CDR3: TGCGCCAGCAGCCAAGAGGTAGGGGACTGGAGCTCCACTGAAGCTTTCTTT. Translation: CASSQEVGDWSSTEAFF.

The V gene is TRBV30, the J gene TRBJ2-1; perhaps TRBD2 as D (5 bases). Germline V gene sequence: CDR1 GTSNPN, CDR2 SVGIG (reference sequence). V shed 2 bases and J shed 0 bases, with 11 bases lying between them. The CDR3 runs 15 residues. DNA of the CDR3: TGTGCCTGGAGTAGGTCTGGGAGCTCCTACAATGAGCAGTTCTTC. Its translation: CAWSRSGSSYNEQFF.

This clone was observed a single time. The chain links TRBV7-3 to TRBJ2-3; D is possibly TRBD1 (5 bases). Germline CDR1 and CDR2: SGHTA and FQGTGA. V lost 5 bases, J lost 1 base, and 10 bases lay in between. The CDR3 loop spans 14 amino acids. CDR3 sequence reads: CASSTLQGTDTQYF. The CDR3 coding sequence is TGTGCCAGCAGCACGCTACAGGGCACAGATACGCAGTATTTT.

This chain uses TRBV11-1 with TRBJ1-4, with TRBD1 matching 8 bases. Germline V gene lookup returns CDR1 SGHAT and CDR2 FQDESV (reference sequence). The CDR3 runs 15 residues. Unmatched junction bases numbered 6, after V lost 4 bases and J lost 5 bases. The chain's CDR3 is CASSSADRANEKLFF. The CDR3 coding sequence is TGTGCCAGCAGCTCGGCGGACAGGGCAAATGAAAAACTGTTTTTT.

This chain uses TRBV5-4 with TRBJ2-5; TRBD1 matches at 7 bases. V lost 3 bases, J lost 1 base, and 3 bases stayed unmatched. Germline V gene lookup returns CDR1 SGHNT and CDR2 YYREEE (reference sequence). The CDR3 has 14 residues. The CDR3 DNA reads TGTGCCAGCAGCTCCGGGACAGCCCAAGAGACCCAGTACTTC. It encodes CASSSGTAQETQYF.

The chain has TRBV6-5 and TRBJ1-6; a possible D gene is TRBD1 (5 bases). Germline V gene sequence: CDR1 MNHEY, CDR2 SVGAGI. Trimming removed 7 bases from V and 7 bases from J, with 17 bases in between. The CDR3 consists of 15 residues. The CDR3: CASTRTQTGNSPLHF. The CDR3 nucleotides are TGTGCCAGCACCAGGACACAGACCGGGAATTCACCCCTCCACTTT.

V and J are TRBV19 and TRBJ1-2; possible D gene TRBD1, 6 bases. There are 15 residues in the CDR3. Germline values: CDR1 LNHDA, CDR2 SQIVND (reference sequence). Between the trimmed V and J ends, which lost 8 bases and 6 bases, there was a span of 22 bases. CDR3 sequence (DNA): TGTGCCAGTCAAACACAGGGAAGGGATCGGGATGGCTACACCTTC. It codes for CASQTQGRDRDGYTF.

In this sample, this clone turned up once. In nucleotides, the CDR3 is TGTGCCAGCTCTCCCCAGGGCCCGGGACAGGGGGCGCGAGACTATGGCTACACCTTC. Amino acids: CASSPQGPGQGARDYGYTF. The rearrangement uses TRBV18 and TRBJ1-2; 12 bases line up with TRBD1. The CDR3 length is 19 residues. Germline V gene sequence: CDR1 KGHSH, CDR2 LQKENI. The junction had 17 bases not matched to a gene; V was cut back by 6 bases and J by 3 bases.

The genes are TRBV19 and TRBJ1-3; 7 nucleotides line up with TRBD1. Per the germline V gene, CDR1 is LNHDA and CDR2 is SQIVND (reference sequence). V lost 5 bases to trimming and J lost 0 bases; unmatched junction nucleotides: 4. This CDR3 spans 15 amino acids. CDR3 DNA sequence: TGTGCCAGTAGTTCAACAGGGGCCTCTGGAAACACCATATATTTT. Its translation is CASSSTGASGNTIYF. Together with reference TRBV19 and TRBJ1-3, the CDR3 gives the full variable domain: DGGITQSPKYLFRKEGQNVTLSCEQNLNHDAMYWYRQDPGQGLRLIYYSQIVNDFQKGDIAEGYSVSREKKESFPLTVTSAQKNPTAFYLCASSSTGASGNTIYFGEGSWLTVV.

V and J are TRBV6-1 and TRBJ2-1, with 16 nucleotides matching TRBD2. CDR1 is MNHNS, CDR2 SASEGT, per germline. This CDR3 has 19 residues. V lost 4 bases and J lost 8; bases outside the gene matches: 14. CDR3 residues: CASSASGTSGGAAMYEQFF. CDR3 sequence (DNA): TGTGCCAGCAGTGCCTCCGGGACTAGCGGGGGGGCCGCCATGTATGAGCAGTTCTTC.

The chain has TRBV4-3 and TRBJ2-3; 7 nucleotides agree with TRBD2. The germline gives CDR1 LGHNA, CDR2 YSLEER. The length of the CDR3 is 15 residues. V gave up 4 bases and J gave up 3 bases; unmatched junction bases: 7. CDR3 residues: CASSRTWGGTDTQYF. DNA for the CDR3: TGCGCCAGCAGCCGAACGTGGGGGGGAACAGATACGCAGTATTTT.

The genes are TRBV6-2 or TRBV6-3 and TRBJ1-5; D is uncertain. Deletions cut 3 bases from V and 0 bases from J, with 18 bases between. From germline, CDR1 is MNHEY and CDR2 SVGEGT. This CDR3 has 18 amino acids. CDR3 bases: TGTGCCAGCAGTTATAATCAGGCTGTTGTCCTTAGCAATCAGCCCCAGCATTTT. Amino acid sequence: CASSYNQAVVLSNQPQHF.

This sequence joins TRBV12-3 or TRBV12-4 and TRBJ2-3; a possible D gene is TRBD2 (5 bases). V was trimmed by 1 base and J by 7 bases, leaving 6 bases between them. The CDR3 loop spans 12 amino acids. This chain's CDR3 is CASSLGGNTQYF. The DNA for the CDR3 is TGTGCCAGCAGTTTAGGAGGGAATACGCAGTATTTT.

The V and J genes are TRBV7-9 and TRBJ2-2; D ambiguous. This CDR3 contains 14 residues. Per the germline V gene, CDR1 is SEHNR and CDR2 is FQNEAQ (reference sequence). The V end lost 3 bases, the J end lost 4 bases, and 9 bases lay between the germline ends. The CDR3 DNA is TGTGCCAGCAGCTTTGGCAGGCCCACCGGGGAGCTGTTTTTT. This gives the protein CASSFGRPTGELFF.

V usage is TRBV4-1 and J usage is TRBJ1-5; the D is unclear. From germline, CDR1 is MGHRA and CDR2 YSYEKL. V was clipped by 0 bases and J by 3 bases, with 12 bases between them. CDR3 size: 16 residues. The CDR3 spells CASSQEVNGVNQPQHF. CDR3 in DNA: TGCGCCAGCAGCCAAGAAGTCAACGGAGTCAATCAGCCCCAGCATTTT.

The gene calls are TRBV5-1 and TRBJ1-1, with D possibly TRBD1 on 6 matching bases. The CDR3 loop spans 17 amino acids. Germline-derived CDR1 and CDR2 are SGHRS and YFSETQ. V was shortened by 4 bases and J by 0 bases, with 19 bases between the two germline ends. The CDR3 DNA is TGCGCCAGCAGCCCGGGTTACCAGGGGATACTGAACACTGAAGCTTTCTTT. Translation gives CASSPGYQGILNTEAFF.

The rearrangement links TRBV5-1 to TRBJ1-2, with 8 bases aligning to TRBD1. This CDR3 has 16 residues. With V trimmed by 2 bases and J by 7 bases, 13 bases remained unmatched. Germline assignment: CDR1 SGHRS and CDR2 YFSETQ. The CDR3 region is CASSLLQGAPVSGYTF. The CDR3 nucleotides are TGCGCCAGCAGCTTACTCCAGGGGGCCCCTGTAAGTGGCTACACCTTC.

DNA for the CDR3: TGTGCCAGCAGCTCATTGACAGGGGTGGGGGAAAAACTGTTTTTT. This codes for CASSSLTGVGEKLFF. The chain links TRBV9 to TRBJ1-4; 8 bases are a match to TRBD1. Germline lookup yields CDR1 SGDLS and CDR2 YYNGEE. The ends lost 4 bases at V and 8 bases at J; junction bases unmatched: 10. CDR3 length: 15 residues.

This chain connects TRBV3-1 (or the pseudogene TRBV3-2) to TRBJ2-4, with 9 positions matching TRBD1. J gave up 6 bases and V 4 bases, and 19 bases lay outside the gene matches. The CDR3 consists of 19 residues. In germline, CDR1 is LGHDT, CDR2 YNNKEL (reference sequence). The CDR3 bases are TGTGCCAGCAGCCTCCGGATGGGCCACAGGGGGCGCCCCCTAAACATTCAGTACTTC. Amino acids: CASSLRMGHRGRPLNIQYF.

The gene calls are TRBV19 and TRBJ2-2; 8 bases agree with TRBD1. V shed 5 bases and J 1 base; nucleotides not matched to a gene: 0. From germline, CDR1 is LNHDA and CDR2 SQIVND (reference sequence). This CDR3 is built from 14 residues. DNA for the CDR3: TGTGCCAGTAGTGACAGGGGGAACACCGGGGAGCTGTTTTTT. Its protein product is CASSDRGNTGELFF.

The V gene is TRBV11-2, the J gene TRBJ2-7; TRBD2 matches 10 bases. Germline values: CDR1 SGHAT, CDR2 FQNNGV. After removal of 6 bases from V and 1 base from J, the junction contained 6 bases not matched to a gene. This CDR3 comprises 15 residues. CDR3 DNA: TGTGCCAGCAGTCACGTAGCGGGGGGATCCTACGAGCAGTACTTC. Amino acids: CASSHVAGGSYEQYF.

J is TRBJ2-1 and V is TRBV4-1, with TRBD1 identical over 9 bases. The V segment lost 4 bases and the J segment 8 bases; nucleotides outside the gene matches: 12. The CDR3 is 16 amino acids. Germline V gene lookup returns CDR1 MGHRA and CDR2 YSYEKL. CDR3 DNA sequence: TGCGCCAGCAGCCGAAGCCCGGGACAGGGCTCCCATGAGCAGTTCTTC. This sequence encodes CASSRSPGQGSHEQFF.

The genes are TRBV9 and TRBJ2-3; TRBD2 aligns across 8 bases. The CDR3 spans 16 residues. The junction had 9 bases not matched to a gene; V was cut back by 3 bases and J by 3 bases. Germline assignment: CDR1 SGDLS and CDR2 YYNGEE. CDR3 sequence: CASSAGTGGQTDTQYF. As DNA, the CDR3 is TGTGCCAGCAGCGCTGGGACGGGGGGGCAGACAGATACGCAGTATTTT.

CDR3 nucleotide sequence: TGCGCCAGCAGCCACCGTGGGACAGCCAAAACTAATGAAAAACTGTTTTTT. Its translation is CASSHRGTAKTNEKLFF. The gene calls are TRBV4-3 and TRBJ1-4; 7 nucleotides agree with TRBD1. Trimming took 3 bases from V and 1 from J; bases not matched to a gene: 8. CDR3 length: 17 residues. Germline V lookup: CDR1 LGHNA, CDR2 YSLEER.

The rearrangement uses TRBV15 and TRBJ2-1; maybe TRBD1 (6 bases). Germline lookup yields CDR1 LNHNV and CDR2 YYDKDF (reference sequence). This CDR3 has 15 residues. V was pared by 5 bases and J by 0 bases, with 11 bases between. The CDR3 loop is CATSFDRNSYNEQFF. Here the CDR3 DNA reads TGTGCCACCAGCTTCGACAGGAACTCCTACAATGAGCAGTTCTTC. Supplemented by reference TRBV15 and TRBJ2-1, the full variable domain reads DAMVIQNPRYQVTQFGKPVTLSCSQTLNHNVMYWYQQKSSQAPKLLFHYYDKDFNNEADTPDNFQSRRPNTSFCFLDIRSPGLGDTAMYLCATSFDRNSYNEQFFGPGTRLTVL.